The 18 T cell receptor beta chains below come from one sample, sequenced in a study of blood T cells in healthy people across ages. A second PCR, run for about 6 to 12 cycles, used a sample-barcoded 5' primer plus a J-beta primer mix. TCRdb processed the 5' RACE reads anew with MiXCR; each CDR3 protein has one entry. The repertoire holds some 900,000 distinct CDR3 sequences, with around 26% as singletons. Sequences were obtained from blood. These TCRs come from a woman older than 75 in good health.

This clonotype was counted between two and nine times. The V gene is TRBV3-1, the J gene TRBJ1-1; weak D call: TRBD1 (5 bases). CDR1 LGHDT and CDR2 YNNKEL come from the germline V gene (reference sequence). V was shortened by 0 bases and J by 6 bases, with 11 bases between the two germline ends. The length of the CDR3 is 14 residues. This chain's CDR3 is CASSQDPRDPEAFF. The CDR3 DNA is TGTGCCAGCAGCCAAGACCCCAGGGATCCTGAAGCTTTCTTT. Full variable domain (rest looked up from reference TRBV3-1 and TRBJ1-1): DTAVSQTPKYLVTQMGNDKSIKCEQNLGHDTMYWYKQDSKKFLKIMFSYNNKELIINETVPNRFSPKSPDKAHLNLHINSLELGDSAVYFCASSQDPRDPEAFFGQGTRLTVV.

This clonotype was found many times. The V and J genes are TRBV3-1 and TRBJ2-1; 7 bases fit TRBD2. Germline lookup yields CDR1 LGHDT and CDR2 YNNKEL (reference sequence). J gave up 7 bases and V 6 bases, and 6 bases lay outside the gene matches. The length of the CDR3 is 13 residues. The DNA for the CDR3 is TGTGCCAGCAGTCACGGGGGAGGGAATGAGCAGTTCTTC. Translation: CASSHGGGNEQFF.

This clonotype was recorded at least ten times. CDR3 region: CSVADRGPVGETQYF. CDR3 coding DNA: TGCAGCGTTGCGGACAGGGGGCCGGTGGGAGAGACCCAGTACTTC. The V call is TRBV29-1, the J call TRBJ2-5; 11 nucleotides line up with TRBD1. The germline V gene has CDR1 SQVTM and CDR2 ANQGSEA. This CDR3 contains 15 residues. V lost 4 bases, J lost 4 bases, and 8 bases stayed unmatched.

This clonotype turned up a few times. A read error may be the cause here, since a much bigger clone is one base away. This sequence joins TRBV6-5 and TRBJ2-4; D is perhaps TRBD1 (6 bases). CDR3 length: 14 residues. CDR1 MNHEY and CDR2 SVGAGI come from the germline V gene. The V and J ends lost 6 bases and 5 bases respectively, with 14 bases between them. The CDR3 here is CASRAQGKQNIQYF. CDR3 DNA: TGTGCCAGCAGAGCCCAGGGGAAGCAAAACATTCAGTACTTC.

This chain joins TRBV7-2 and TRBJ1-1; tentative D call: TRBD1 (5 bases). This CDR3 spans 14 amino acids. Germline V lookup: CDR1 SGHTA, CDR2 FQGNSA. Trimming removed 6 bases at V and 0 bases at J, with 11 bases between. The CDR3 loop is CASRQDGLNTEAFF. CDR3 nucleotides: TGTGCCAGCAGACAGGACGGACTGAACACTGAAGCTTTCTTT.

In its sample, this clonotype was seen once. A single base separates this from a much larger clone, so it may be a read error. This is likely a read error, given that the CDR3 carries no conserved phenylalanine or tryptophan at its end. V usage is TRBV18 and J usage is TRBJ1-1, with TRBD1 identical over 8 bases. CDR1 is KGHSH, CDR2 LQKENI, per germline. The CDR3 contains 14 residues. J lost 1 base, V lost 3 bases, and 1 base had no gene match. CDR3 in amino acids: CASSPGQENTEAFC. CDR3 coding DNA: TGTGCCAGCTCACCGGGACAGGAGAACACTGAAGCTTTCTGT.

This clonotype has a count of ten or more. The chain joins TRBV7-2 to TRBJ2-5; D possibly corresponds to TRBD1 (6 bases). Germline V CDR1 and CDR2: SGHTA, FQGNSA. The CDR3 contains 17 residues. Trimming left V 1 base short and J 5 bases short, with 20 bases between. The CDR3, as DNA: TGTGCCAGCAGCTTAGACCAGGACAGTCCCAAGCGGGAGACCCAGTACTTC. Protein sequence: CASSLDQDSPKRETQYF.

This clonotype was picked up a small number of times. The chain carries TRBV9 and TRBJ2-2; D uncertain. V shed 3 bases and J shed 4 bases, with 13 bases lying between them. This CDR3 is built from 15 residues. Germline-derived CDR1 and CDR2 are SGDLS and YYNGEE. CDR3 coding DNA: TGTGCCAGCAGCGCCGTCGGGCAGCCCACCGGGGAGCTGTTTTTT. Encoded protein: CASSAVGQPTGELFF.

This clonotype came up a few times. V is TRBV20-1 and J is TRBJ2-6; D possibly corresponds to TRBD1 (5 bases). Trimming left V 7 bases short and J 2 bases short, with 12 bases between. Germline loops: CDR1 DFQATT, CDR2 SNEGSKA (reference sequence). The CDR3 spans 14 residues. CDR3 amino acids: CSVPIGAGANVLTF. CDR3 DNA sequence: TGCAGTGTCCCAATAGGGGCTGGGGCCAACGTCCTGACTTTC.

This clonotype was observed many times. The chain carries TRBV7-8 and TRBJ2-7, with 8 bases aligning to TRBD1. This CDR3 comprises 16 residues. CDR1 is SGHVS and CDR2 is FQNEAQ in the germline V gene. Trimming removed 1 base from V and 2 bases from J; junction bases left unmatched: 7. The CDR3: CASSLGAGQVTYEQYF. The CDR3 DNA follows: TGTGCCAGCAGCTTAGGGGCGGGACAGGTGACCTACGAGCAGTACTTC. Supplemented by reference TRBV7-8 and TRBJ2-7, the full variable domain reads GAGVSQSPRYKVAKRGQDVALRCDPISGHVSLFWYQQALGQGPEFLTYFQNEAQLDKSGLPSDRFFAERPEGSVSTLKIQRTQQEDSAVYLCASSLGAGQVTYEQYFGPGTRLTVT.

J is TRBJ2-5 and V is TRBV11-2; 13 nucleotides align to TRBD2. CDR1 and CDR2 from the germline V gene are SGHAT and FQNNGV. Losses at the gene ends were 1 base for V and 4 bases for J; bases not matched to a gene: 6. The CDR3 loop spans 17 amino acids. CDR3 coding DNA: TGTGCCAGCAGCTTAGTGCTGGGACTAGCGGGACGAGAGACCCAGTACTTC. This encodes CASSLVLGLAGRETQYF.

This clonotype has at least ten counts. V is TRBV5-1 and J is TRBJ2-6; D is undetermined. The CDR3 totals 17 residues. Trimming stripped 1 base from V and 0 bases from J, with 11 bases between. The V gene's germline CDR1 is SGHRS and CDR2 YFSETQ. CDR3 DNA sequence: TGCGCCAGCAGCTTGAACGGAATGAACTCTGGGGCCAACGTCCTGACTTTC. Its translation: CASSLNGMNSGANVLTF.

As concerns this clonotype: With a much larger clone just one base away, this may be a read error. The CDR3 reads CAGSVQDDTEAFF. DNA for the CDR3: TGTGCCGGCAGCGTTCAGGACGACACTGAAGCTTTCTTT. This chain connects TRBV11-2 to TRBJ1-1; no firm D call. The CDR3 runs 13 residues. Germline V gene lookup returns CDR1 SGHAT and CDR2 FQNNGV.

This clonotype was observed at least ten times. The chain is built from TRBV12-3 or TRBV12-4 and TRBJ1-1; D possibly corresponds to TRBD1 (6 bases). This CDR3 has 14 residues. Trimming pared 7 bases from V and 5 bases from J, leaving 17 bases between. The CDR3 DNA reads TGTGCCAGCACCCCGCAGGGGATTCGGACTGAAGCTTTCTTT. Translating it yields CASTPQGIRTEAFF.

The sample holds many counts of this clonotype. The gene calls are TRBV7-9 and TRBJ2-3; D gene unclear. V shed 5 bases and J shed 2 bases, with 2 bases lying between them. Germline V gene sequence: CDR1 SEHNR, CDR2 FQNEAQ (reference sequence). The CDR3 length is 11 residues. The CDR3, as DNA: TGTGCCAGCAGCGCCACAGATACGCAGTATTTT. Protein: CASSATDTQYF.

The rearrangement uses TRBV15 and TRBJ2-1; 15 nucleotides match TRBD2. The ends lost 3 bases at V and 8 bases at J; junction bases unmatched: 2. The CDR3 covers 15 residues. CDR1 is LNHNV and CDR2 is YYDKDF in the germline V gene (reference sequence). The chain's CDR3 is CATSSGTSGGYEQFF. The CDR3 DNA reads TGTGCCACCAGCAGTGGGACTAGCGGGGGGTATGAGCAGTTCTTC.

This clonotype appeared many times. The DNA for the CDR3 is TGTGCCAGCAGCCAACTCGGACAGGGGAATTCACCCCTCCACTTT. It codes for CASSQLGQGNSPLHF. The genes are TRBV3-1 and TRBJ1-6; 9 bases are a match to TRBD1. Germline-derived CDR1 and CDR2 are LGHDT and YNNKEL (reference sequence). The V and J ends lost 2 bases and 7 bases, in that order; junction bases with no gene match: 3. CDR3 length: 15 amino acids.

Concerning this clonotype itself: A much larger clone differs from this one at a single base, so this may be a read error. The chain combines TRBV27 with TRBJ2-1, with 9 bases lining up with TRBD1. Trimming removed 8 bases from V and 7 bases from J; junction bases left unmatched: 9. This CDR3 comprises 14 residues. Germline CDR1 MNHEY, CDR2 SMNVEV (reference sequence). The CDR3, as DNA: TGTGCCAGCGTCGGGACAGGGATGGTTAATGAGCAGTTCTTC. Residues: CASVGTGMVNEQFF.